This T cell receptor beta chain was recorded in a study of cytomegalovirus exposure and HLA in healthy donors. The germline gives CDR1 LGHNA, CDR2 YSLEER. This CDR3 is built from 18 residues. The ends lost 1 base at V and 3 bases at J; junction bases unmatched: 11. 13 Jbeta primers and 60 Vbeta primers were used for the PCR. The protocol was immunoSEQ multiplex PCR, while the TCRdb copy is restricted to in-frame clones and leaves out a portion. The sample contains some 180,000 clones, roughly nine tenths of which appear only once. The chain combines TRBV4-3 with TRBJ2-4; 8 nucleotides agree with TRBD1. The source is a girl under three years old in good health and CMV-seronegative. Material: PBMCs. The DNA of the CDR3 is TGCGCCAGCAGCCAAGGACGACAGGGGTCGGCTCACAAAAACATTCAGTACTTC. Translation: CASSQGRQGSAHKNIQYF.